This entry lists 25 T cell receptor beta chains sequenced from one sample in a study of control samples from healthy donors and cancer patients. Generated by immunoSEQ multiplex PCR, the TCRdb table keeps only in-frame clones and is missing some. The sample records approximately 49,000 clones, approximately 86% being singletons. The sequencing sample was made of PBMCs. The receptor source for this set is a woman aged 45-59 years with lung cancer.

This rearrangement joins TRBV5-3 to TRBJ2-5; 12 nucleotides line up with TRBD2. TRBV5-3 is designated an ORF whose function remains uncertain. The CDR3 covers 19 residues. V lost 6 bases to trimming and J lost 5 bases; unmatched junction nucleotides: 20. The CDR3 loop reads CARIPSPPRLAGGPETQYF. CDR3 DNA: TGTGCCAGAATCCCCTCCCCCCCCCGGCTAGCGGGGGGGCCGGAGACCCAGTACTTC.

The chain has TRBV15 and TRBJ2-5; TRBD2 might be the D (5 bases). Trimming stripped 3 bases from V and 2 bases from J, with 16 bases between. Germline CDR1 is LNHNV and CDR2 is YYDKDF (reference sequence). This CDR3 comprises 16 residues. The CDR3 nucleotides read TGTGCCACCAGCAGGGAATTAGCGTCAGGACAAGAGACCCAGTACTTC. It translates to CATSRELASGQETQYF.

In its sample, this clone was seen once. The chain employs TRBV4-1 and TRBJ2-7; D ambiguous. The CDR3 runs to 15 residues. In germline, CDR1 is MGHRA, CDR2 YSYEKL. The V end was cut by 1 base, the J end by 0 bases, with 10 bases between. In DNA form, the CDR3 reads TGCGCCAGCAGCCAAGGCCCCATTGCCTCCTACGAGCAGTACTTC. It encodes CASSQGPIASYEQYF.

The chain recombines TRBV3-1 (or the pseudogene TRBV3-2) with TRBJ2-5; D unclear. Trimming removed 0 bases at V and 1 base at J, with 9 bases between. The germline gives CDR1 LGHDT, CDR2 YNNKEL (reference sequence). The CDR3 totals 15 residues. The DNA for the CDR3 is TGTGCCAGCAGCCAAGATAGGGCTTCCCAAGAGACCCAGTACTTC. This gives the protein CASSQDRASQETQYF.

This rearrangement joins TRBV12-5 to TRBJ1-5, with 9 bases aligning to TRBD1. CDR3 length equals 16 residues. Germline-derived CDR1 and CDR2 are LGHNT and FRNRAP. Trimming at V came to 0 bases and at J to 3 bases, leaving 3 bases not matched to a gene. Written as DNA, the CDR3 is TGTGCTAGTGGTTTGGTAACAGGGGGCCTCAATCAGCCCCAGCATTTT. Amino acids: CASGLVTGGLNQPQHF.

The chain carries TRBV27 and TRBJ1-5; 7 bases fit TRBD1. The germline gives CDR1 MNHEY, CDR2 SMNVEV (reference sequence). The CDR3 runs 13 residues. After removal of 5 bases from V and 8 bases from J, the junction contained 6 bases not matched to a gene. CDR3 bases: TGTGCCAGCAGTAGGTACAGGGGAGAGCCCCAGCATTTT. As protein: CASSRYRGEPQHF.

This chain uses TRBV27 with TRBJ1-1, with TRBD1 identical over 11 bases. This CDR3 is built from 14 residues. Germline lookup yields CDR1 MNHEY and CDR2 SMNVEV (reference sequence). The ends lost 4 bases at V and 5 bases at J; junction bases unmatched: 3. CDR3: CASSSGTGGTEAFF. In nucleotides, the CDR3 is TGTGCCAGCAGTTCCGGGACAGGGGGGACTGAAGCTTTCTTT.

This clone has only one observation. The V gene is TRBV10-3, the J gene TRBJ1-1, with TRBD1 as a possible D gene (5 bases). The V and J ends lost 6 bases and 5 bases respectively, with 10 bases between them. Per germline, CDR1 ENHRY and CDR2 SYGVKD. This CDR3 is built from 12 residues. The CDR3 nucleotides read TGTGCCATCAGGGCGTGGGGGACTGAAGCTTTCTTT. Translated: CAIRAWGTEAFF.

The V and J genes are TRBV27 and TRBJ2-1; 10 positions agree with TRBD2. In germline, CDR1 is MNHEY, CDR2 SMNVEV (reference sequence). The CDR3 is made up of 15 amino acids. Unmatched junction bases numbered 5, after V lost 5 bases and J lost 4 bases. Here the CDR3 DNA reads TGTGCCAGCAGTGCAGCGGGGGGGCGTTACAATGAGCAGTTCTTC. Its translation is CASSAAGGRYNEQFF.

The chain uses TRBV6-5 and TRBJ1-1, with TRBD1 matching 8 bases. The CDR3 totals 13 residues. From germline, CDR1 is MNHEY and CDR2 SVGAGI. V lost 6 bases to trimming and J lost 4 bases; unmatched junction nucleotides: 4. The CDR3 DNA reads TGTGCCAGCAGGCGGACAGGGTTCACTGAAGCTTTCTTT. Protein sequence: CASRRTGFTEAFF.

CDR3 residues: CASSPGLNTEAFF. The CDR3 region has the DNA TGTGCCAGTAGCCCGGGACTCAACACTGAAGCTTTCTTT. The V gene is TRBV19, the J gene TRBJ1-1; perhaps TRBD1 as D (5 bases). The CDR3 is 13 amino acids. Germline CDR1 and CDR2: LNHDA and SQIVND (reference sequence). V was clipped by 6 bases and J by 2 bases, with 10 bases between them.

This clone was recorded only once. The V and J genes are TRBV24-1 and TRBJ2-5, with a tentative D call TRBD2 (7 bases). Per germline, CDR1 KGHDR and CDR2 SFDVKD. The CDR3 totals 15 residues. Trimming took 2 bases from V and 5 from J, leaving 14 bases between them. The chain's CDR3 is CATSDSRGAGETQYF. DNA of the CDR3: TGTGCCACCAGTGATTCCCGGGGGGCGGGGGAGACCCAGTACTTC.

The chain couples TRBV12-3 or TRBV12-4 to TRBJ2-2; a weak D match, TRBD2 (6 bases). This CDR3 has 12 residues. V was clipped by 3 bases and J by 8 bases, with 7 bases between them. The CDR3 loop is CASSFGTGELFF. CDR3 in DNA: TGTGCCAGCAGTTTTGGGACTGGGGAGCTGTTTTTT.

In DNA form, the CDR3 reads TGTGCCAGCAGCAGGGAGTACCAAGAGACCCAGTACTTC. It translates to CASSREYQETQYF. The V gene is TRBV6-5, the J gene TRBJ2-5, with D perhaps being TRBD1 or TRBD2 (5 bases each). Between the trimmed V and J ends, which lost 6 bases and 0 bases, there was a span of 8 bases. This CDR3 region has 13 residues. CDR1 is MNHEY, CDR2 SVGAGI, per germline.

This clone was recorded only once. This chain connects TRBV21-1 to TRBJ1-1. TRBV21-1 is given as a pseudogene. The CDR3 length is 14 residues. In DNA form, the CDR3 reads TGTGCCAGCAGCAATGAGGCGAAGAACACTGAAGCTTTCTTT. Its protein product is CASSNEAKNTEAFF.

V is TRBV11-1 and J is TRBJ1-1, with 9 bases fitting TRBD1. This CDR3 comprises 16 residues. Unmatched junction bases numbered 8, after V lost 1 base and J lost 5 bases. In germline, CDR1 is SGHAT, CDR2 FQDESV (reference sequence). Here the CDR3 reads CASSLGGVGQGTEAFF. The CDR3 DNA reads as TGTGCCAGCAGCTTAGGAGGGGTCGGACAGGGGACTGAAGCTTTCTTT.

This chain uses TRBV19 with TRBJ2-7; D gene uncertain. Trimming took 1 base from V and 2 from J, leaving 12 bases between them. Germline loops: CDR1 LNHDA, CDR2 SQIVND (reference sequence). This CDR3 is 15 amino acids long. The CDR3 nucleotides are TGTGCCAGTAGTATAGGTCTAGGAGTTGCCTACGAGCAGTACTTC. Amino acids: CASSIGLGVAYEQYF. The full variable domain, its missing parts supplied by reference TRBV19 and TRBJ2-7, is DGGITQSPKYLFRKEGQNVTLSCEQNLNHDAMYWYRQDPGQGLRLIYYSQIVNDFQKGDIAEGYSVSREKKESFPLTVTSAQKNPTAFYLCASSIGLGVAYEQYFGPGTRLTVT.

This clone was recorded once. V and J are TRBV19 and TRBJ2-5, with 9 bases that match TRBD1. This CDR3 contains 16 residues. In germline, CDR1 is LNHDA, CDR2 SQIVND (reference sequence). V shed 5 bases and J 4 bases; nucleotides not matched to a gene: 11. The DNA of the CDR3 is TGTGCCAGTAGTCCCATCACAGGGGGCGAAAGAGAGACCCAGTACTTC. Translation gives CASSPITGGERETQYF.

The V call is TRBV4-3, the J call TRBJ1-5; 7 nucleotides agree with TRBD1. Germline assignment: CDR1 LGHNA and CDR2 YSLEER. CDR3 size: 15 residues. With 4 bases clipped from V and 4 bases from J, the junction kept 7 bases outside the gene matches. CDR3 amino acids: CASSPRQGGNQPQHF. The DNA for the CDR3 is TGCGCCAGCAGCCCCAGACAGGGAGGGAATCAGCCCCAGCATTTT.

This chain links TRBV28 with TRBJ2-3, with 15 bases aligning to TRBD2. Germline trimming cut 5 bases from V and 3 bases from J; bases unmatched to any gene: 3. CDR3 length equals 16 residues. The germline CDR1 and CDR2 sequences are MDHEN and SYDVKM. CDR3: CASSGLAGGLTDTQYF. In DNA, the CDR3 is TGTGCCAGCAGTGGACTAGCGGGGGGGCTAACAGATACGCAGTATTTT.

This rearrangement joins TRBV3-1 (or the pseudogene TRBV3-2) to TRBJ2-5; 8 positions match TRBD2. The CDR3 contains 15 residues. In germline, CDR1 is LGHDT, CDR2 YNNKEL (reference sequence). V shed 3 bases and J 2 bases; nucleotides not matched to a gene: 5. The CDR3: CASSHPLAAQETQYF. CDR3 nucleotides: TGTGCCAGCAGCCACCCACTAGCGGCACAAGAGACCCAGTACTTC.

The chain joins TRBV7-2 to TRBJ2-5; TRBD2 matches 8 bases. With 4 bases clipped from V and 4 bases from J, the junction kept 8 bases outside the gene matches. This CDR3 comprises 15 residues. Germline CDR1 and CDR2: SGHTA and FQGNSA. The DNA for the CDR3 is TGTGCCAGCAGCTATCCCGGGGGGGGCGGAGAGACCCAGTACTTC. Its translation: CASSYPGGGGETQYF.

The chain has TRBV2 and TRBJ1-2, with a tentative D call TRBD1 (5 bases). CDR1 and CDR2 from the germline V gene are SNHLY and FYNNEI. V lost 4 bases and J lost 0, with 9 bases in between. This CDR3 is built from 14 residues. The CDR3 spells CASSVSRANYGYTF. The CDR3 DNA is TGTGCCAGCAGTGTATCCAGGGCTAACTATGGCTACACCTTC.

This clone was seen a few times. V usage is TRBV18 and J usage is TRBJ2-7; TRBD1 agrees at 8 bases. The CDR3 is 14 amino acids. The V gene end was trimmed by 3 bases and the J gene end by 3 bases; junction bases not matched to a gene: 4. The germline V gene encodes CDR1 KGHSH and CDR2 LQKENI. CDR3 in DNA: TGTGCCAGCTCACCCGGGGACAGGAGCTACGAGCAGTACTTC. It yields the protein CASSPGDRSYEQYF.

J is TRBJ1-1 and V is TRBV5-5, with D possibly being TRBD1 (6 bases). V lost 4 bases and J lost 2, with 12 bases in between. CDR1 SGHKS and CDR2 YYEKEE come from the germline V gene (reference sequence). This CDR3 is built from 14 residues. The CDR3 loop is CASSPGTSNTEAFF. The CDR3 DNA reads TGTGCCAGCAGCCCCGGGACATCTAACACTGAAGCTTTCTTT.